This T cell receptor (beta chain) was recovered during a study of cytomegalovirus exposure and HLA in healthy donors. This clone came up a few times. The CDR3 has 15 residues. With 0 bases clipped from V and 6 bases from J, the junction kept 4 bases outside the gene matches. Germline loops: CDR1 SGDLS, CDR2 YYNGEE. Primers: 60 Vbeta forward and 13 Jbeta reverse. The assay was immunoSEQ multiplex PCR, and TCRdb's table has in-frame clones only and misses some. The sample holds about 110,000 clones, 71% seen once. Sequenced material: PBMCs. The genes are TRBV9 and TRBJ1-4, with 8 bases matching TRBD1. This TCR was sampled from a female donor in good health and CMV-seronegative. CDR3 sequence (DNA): TGTGCCAGCAGCGTAGGACAGGGGCAAGATGAAAAACTGTTTTTT. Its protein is CASSVGQGQDEKLFF.